The clone carrying this T cell receptor (beta chain) turned up a few times. Its cognate antigen is unknown. At one end the junction does not follow the germline gene, possibly because of a read error. The sample comes from a study of early T cells in non-severe SARS-CoV-2 infection. At the level of the study: Chains were not paired, and sequencing was done on bulk RNA from unsorted whole blood.

Germline V CDR1 and CDR2: SQVTM, ANQGSEA. The CDR3 totals 14 residues. Attachment of unique molecular identifiers was made to individual cDNA molecules. TCRdb independently ran MiXCR on the 5' RACE reads; one entry per CDR3 protein. Of 100,000 to 150,000 distinct CDR3 sequences listed, about 15% are singletons. Study-level points and caveats: VDJdb-based annotation leaned toward anti-spike CD8 responses and missed private and CD4 specificities.

The V and J genes are TRBV29-1 and TRBJ1-3; 7 bases map to TRBD1. Material for sequencing was whole blood. The clonotype was recovered from an adult who was a healthcare worker with PCR-confirmed SARS-CoV-2 infection or an uninfected control (not recorded which). CDR3: CSVALQGRGNSIYF. Here the CDR3 DNA reads TGCAGCGTTGCCCTACAGGGGCGAGGAAACAGCATATATTTT.